This T cell receptor beta chain was documented in a study of cytomegalovirus exposure and HLA in healthy donors. On the study more broadly: Of the donors genotyped, several hundred in all, around 77% fell in the Caucasian-associated ancestry cluster.

It was with 60 Vbeta and 13 Jbeta primers that the PCR ran. As handled by the study authors: A follow-up analysis tallied tens of millions of unique TCR beta chains, about 11 million shared. This table comes from immunoSEQ multiplex PCR, and its TCRdb copy is limited to in-frame clones, with some not included. For V, J and clone size, that table is used; D and trimming come from the DNA. The sample lists some 130,000 clones, approximately 79% occurring once. A note on this clone: The antigen is unknown.

In germline, CDR1 is SGHNT, CDR2 YYREEE (reference sequence). The CDR3 covers 16 residues. Trimming shortened V by 0 bases and J by 3 bases, and 10 bases separated the two germline ends. Study-level results: Altogether, 150 to 200 TCR beta chains were recorded as cytomegalovirus-associated.

The receptor's source is a woman aged 45-60 years in good health and CMV-seropositive. V gene TRBV5-4 combines with J gene TRBJ1-6, with unresolved D. Sequencing input: PBMCs. For the CDR3, the DNA is TGTGCCAGCAGCTTGGATCCAGGCTTCTATAATTCACCCCTCCACTTT. This gives the protein CASSLDPGFYNSPLHF.